Below, 6 T cell receptor beta chains from the same sample are listed, as sequenced in a study of control samples from healthy donors and cancer patients. The table came from immunoSEQ multiplex PCR; TCRdb's copy has only in-frame clones and leaves some out. The sample lists about 90,000 clones; 75% to 95% were seen once. The material sequenced was blood. All receptors come from a woman aged 18-30 years in good health.

This clone was counted once. The chain recombines TRBV12-3 or TRBV12-4 with TRBJ2-7; no firm D call. The CDR3 spans 13 residues. V lost 5 bases and J 2 bases, leaving 10 bases between the germline ends. CDR3 amino acids: CASSNFEAYEQYF. As DNA, the CDR3 is TGTGCCAGCAGTAACTTTGAGGCCTACGAGCAGTACTTC.

This chain connects TRBV6-5 to TRBJ2-2, with 8 bases aligning to TRBD2. Germline V gene sequence: CDR1 MNHEY, CDR2 SVGAGI. J gave up 2 bases and V 7 bases, and 6 bases lay outside the gene matches. This CDR3 is built from 15 residues. The CDR3 DNA is TGTGCCAGCACGGGGGGGGGCACTAACACCGGGGAGCTGTTTTTT. This sequence encodes CASTGGGTNTGELFF.

The genes are TRBV12-3 or TRBV12-4 and TRBJ1-2; D unclear. The CDR3 consists of 13 residues. V was pared by 4 bases and J by 4 bases, with 10 bases between. CDR3 sequence reads: CASSSRRGYGYTF. In nucleotides, the CDR3 is TGTGCCAGCAGTTCCCGCCGGGGCTATGGCTACACCTTC.

V and J are TRBV2 and TRBJ2-7, with 8 bases fitting TRBD1. The CDR3 extends over 14 amino acids. Trimming at V came to 6 bases and at J to 4 bases, leaving 8 bases not matched to a gene. Germline-derived CDR1 and CDR2 are SNHLY and FYNNEI. CDR3 DNA sequence: TGTGCCAGCAGAATCGACAGGGGCGGGTACGAGCAGTACTTC. Its protein is CASRIDRGGYEQYF.

V and J are TRBV27 and TRBJ1-1; weak D call: TRBD1 (6 bases). Germline CDR1 reads MNHEY; CDR2 reads SMNVEV (reference sequence). V was shortened by 6 bases and J by 2 bases, with 13 bases between the two germline ends. The CDR3 extends over 14 amino acids. The CDR3 loop is CASSRPGQNTEAFF. Written as DNA, the CDR3 is TGTGCCAGCAGCAGACCGGGACAAAACACTGAAGCTTTCTTT.

The chain uses TRBV9 and TRBJ1-2; D call uncertain. This CDR3 region has 12 residues. The germline CDR1 and CDR2 sequences are SGDLS and YYNGEE. The V end lost 4 bases, the J end lost 5 bases, and 9 bases lay between the germline ends. CDR3 bases: TGTGCCAGCAGCACGGACGGGTATGGCTACACCTTC. This encodes CASSTDGYGYTF.